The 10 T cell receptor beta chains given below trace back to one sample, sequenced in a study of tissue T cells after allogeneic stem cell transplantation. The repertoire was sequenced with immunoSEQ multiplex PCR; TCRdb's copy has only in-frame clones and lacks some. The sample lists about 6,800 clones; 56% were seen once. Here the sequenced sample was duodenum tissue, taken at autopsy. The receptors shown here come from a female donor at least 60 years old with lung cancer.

The CDR3 DNA reads as TGTGCCAGCGGGACTAGCGGCTTTCAAGAGACCCAGTACTTC. This gives the protein CASGTSGFQETQYF. V gene TRBV10-3 combines with J gene TRBJ2-5; 11 bases align to TRBD2. J lost 2 bases, V lost 10 bases, and 6 bases had no gene match. CDR1 and CDR2 from the germline V gene are ENHRY and SYGVKD. The CDR3 length is 14 residues.

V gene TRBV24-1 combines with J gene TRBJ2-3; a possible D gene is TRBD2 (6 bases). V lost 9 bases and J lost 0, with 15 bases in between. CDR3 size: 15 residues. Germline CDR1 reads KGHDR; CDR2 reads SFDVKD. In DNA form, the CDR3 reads TGTGCCACCGGTCAGGGCGGGACTAGCACAGATACGCAGTATTTT. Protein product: CATGQGGTSTDTQYF.

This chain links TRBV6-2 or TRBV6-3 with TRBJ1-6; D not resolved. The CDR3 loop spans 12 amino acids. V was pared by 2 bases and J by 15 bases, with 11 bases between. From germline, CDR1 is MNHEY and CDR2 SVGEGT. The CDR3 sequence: CASSYIGLGLHF. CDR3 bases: TGTGCCAGCAGTTACATCGGATTGGGCCTCCACTTT.

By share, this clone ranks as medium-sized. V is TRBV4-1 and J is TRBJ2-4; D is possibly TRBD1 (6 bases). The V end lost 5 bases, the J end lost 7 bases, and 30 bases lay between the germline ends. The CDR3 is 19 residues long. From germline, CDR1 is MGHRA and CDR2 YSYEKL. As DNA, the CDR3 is TGCGCCAGCAGCTCGAAGAGGGACACATCTAGGGCTTACGATAACATTCAGTACTTC. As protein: CASSSKRDTSRAYDNIQYF.

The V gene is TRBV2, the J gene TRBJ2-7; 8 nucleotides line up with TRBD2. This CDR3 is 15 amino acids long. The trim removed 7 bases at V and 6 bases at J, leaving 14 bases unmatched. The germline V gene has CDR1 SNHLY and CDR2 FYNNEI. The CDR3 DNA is TGTGCCAGCATGGCGTCGGGAGGGCCCCTTGGCGAGCAGTACTTC. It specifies CASMASGGPLGEQYF.

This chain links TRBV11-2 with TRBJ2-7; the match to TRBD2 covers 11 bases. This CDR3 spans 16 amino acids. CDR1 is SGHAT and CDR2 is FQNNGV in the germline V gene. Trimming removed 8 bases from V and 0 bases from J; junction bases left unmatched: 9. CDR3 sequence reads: CASGTTTSGASYEQYF. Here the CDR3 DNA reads TGTGCCAGCGGAACGACGACTAGCGGGGCCTCCTACGAGCAGTACTTC.

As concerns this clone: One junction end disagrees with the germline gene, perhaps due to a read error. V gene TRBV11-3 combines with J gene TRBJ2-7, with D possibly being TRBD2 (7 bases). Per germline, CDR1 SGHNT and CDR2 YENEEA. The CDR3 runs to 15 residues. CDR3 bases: TGTCCCAGCAGCTTAAGGGGGGGGATTTCCTACGAGCAGTACTTC. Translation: CPSSLRGGISYEQYF.

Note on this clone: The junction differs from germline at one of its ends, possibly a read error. The CDR3 region is CASSVGQGASNEADTQYF. In nucleotides, the CDR3 is TGTGCTAGCAGCGTGGGACAGGGGGCGAGTAATGAAGCAGATACGCAGTATTTT. V usage is TRBV7-7 and J usage is TRBJ2-3; TRBD1 matches at 12 bases. The germline V gene encodes CDR1 SSHAT and CDR2 FNYEAQ (reference sequence). This CDR3 has 18 amino acids.

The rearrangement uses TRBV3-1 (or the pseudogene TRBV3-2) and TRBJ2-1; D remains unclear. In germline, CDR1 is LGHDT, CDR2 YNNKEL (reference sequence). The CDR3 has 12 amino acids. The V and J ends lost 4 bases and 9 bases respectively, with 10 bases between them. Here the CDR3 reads CASSRGGVEQFF. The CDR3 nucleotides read TGTGCCAGCAGCCGAGGTGGGGTTGAGCAGTTCTTC.

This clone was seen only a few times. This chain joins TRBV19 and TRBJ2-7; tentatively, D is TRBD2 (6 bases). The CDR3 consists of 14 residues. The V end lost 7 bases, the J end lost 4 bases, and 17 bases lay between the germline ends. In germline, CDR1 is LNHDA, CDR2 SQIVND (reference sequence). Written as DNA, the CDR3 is TGTGCCAGTACCAAAACCGGGACTCCTTACGAGCAGTACTTC. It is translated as CASTKTGTPYEQYF.